A single T cell receptor (beta chain) is shown here with its context. Generated by immunoSEQ multiplex PCR, the TCRdb table keeps only in-frame clones and is missing some. This sample has about 23,000 clones, with roughly 87% found just once. This CDR3 is built from 12 residues. The V and J ends lost 5 bases and 2 bases respectively, with 7 bases between them. Germline CDR1 and CDR2: MNHNS and SASEGT. The sample is drawn from a study of STAT5B mutations in CD4+ large granular lymphocyte leukemia. V is TRBV6-1 and J is TRBJ2-7; tentative D call: TRBD1 (6 bases). Sequenced input: CD4+ T cells from blood buffy coats. The source is a human donor in good health. The DNA for the CDR3 is TGTGCCAGCAGTCGGGACACCTACGAGCAGTACTTC. This gives the protein CASSRDTYEQYF.